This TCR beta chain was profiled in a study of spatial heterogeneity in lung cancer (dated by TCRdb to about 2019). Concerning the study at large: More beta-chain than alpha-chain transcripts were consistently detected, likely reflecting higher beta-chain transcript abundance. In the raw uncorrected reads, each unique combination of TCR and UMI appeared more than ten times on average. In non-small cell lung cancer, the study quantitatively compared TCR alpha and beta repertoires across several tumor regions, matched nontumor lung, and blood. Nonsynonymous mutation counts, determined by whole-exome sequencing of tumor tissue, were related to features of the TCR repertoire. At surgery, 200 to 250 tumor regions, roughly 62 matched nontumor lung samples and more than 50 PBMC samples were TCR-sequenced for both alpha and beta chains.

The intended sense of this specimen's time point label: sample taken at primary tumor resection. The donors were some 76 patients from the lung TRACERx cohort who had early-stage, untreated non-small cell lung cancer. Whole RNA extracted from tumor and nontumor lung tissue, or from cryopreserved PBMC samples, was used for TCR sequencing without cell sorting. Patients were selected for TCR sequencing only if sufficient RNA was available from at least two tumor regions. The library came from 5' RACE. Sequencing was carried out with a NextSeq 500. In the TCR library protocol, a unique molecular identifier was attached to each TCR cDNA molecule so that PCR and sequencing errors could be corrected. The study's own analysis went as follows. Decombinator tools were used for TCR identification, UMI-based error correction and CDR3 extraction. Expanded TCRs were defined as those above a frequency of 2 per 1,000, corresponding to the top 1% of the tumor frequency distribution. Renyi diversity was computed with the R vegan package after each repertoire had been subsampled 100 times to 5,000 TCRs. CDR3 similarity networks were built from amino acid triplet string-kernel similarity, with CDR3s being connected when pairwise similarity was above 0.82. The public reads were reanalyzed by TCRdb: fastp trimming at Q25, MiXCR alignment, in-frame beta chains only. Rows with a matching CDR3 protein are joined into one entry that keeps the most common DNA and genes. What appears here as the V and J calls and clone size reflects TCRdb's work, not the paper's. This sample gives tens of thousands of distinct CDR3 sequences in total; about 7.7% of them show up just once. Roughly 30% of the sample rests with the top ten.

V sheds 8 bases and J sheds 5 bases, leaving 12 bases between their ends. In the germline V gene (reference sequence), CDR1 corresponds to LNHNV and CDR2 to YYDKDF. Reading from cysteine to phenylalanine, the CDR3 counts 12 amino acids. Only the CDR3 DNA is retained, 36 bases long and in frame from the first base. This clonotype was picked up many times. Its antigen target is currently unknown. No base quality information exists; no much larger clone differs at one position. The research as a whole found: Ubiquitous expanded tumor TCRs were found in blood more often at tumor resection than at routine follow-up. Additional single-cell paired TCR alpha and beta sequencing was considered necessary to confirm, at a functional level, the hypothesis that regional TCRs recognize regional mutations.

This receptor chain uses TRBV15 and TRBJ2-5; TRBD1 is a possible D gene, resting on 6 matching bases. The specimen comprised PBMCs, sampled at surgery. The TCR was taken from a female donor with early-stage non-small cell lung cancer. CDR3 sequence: CATSRGWETQYF. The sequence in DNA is TGTGCCACCTCCAGGGGTTGGGAGACCCAGTACTTC.